One and the same sample provided the 13 T cell receptor beta chains below, sequenced in a study of neurological immune-mediated disorders. Time point defined: longitudinal time-point 1 (baseline). TCRdb reprocessed the 5' RACE reads via MiXCR and lists one record per CDR3 protein. The data hold about 60,000 distinct CDR3 sequences, with about 10% observed a single time. Sequencing was carried out using PBMCs. Source of these receptors: a male donor with HTLV-1-associated myelopathy (HAM/TSP).

The rearrangement uses TRBV19 and TRBJ1-5, with 11 positions matching TRBD1. V was pared by 5 bases and J by 2 bases, with 14 bases of the junction left unmatched. The germline V gene has CDR1 LNHDA and CDR2 SQIVND (reference sequence). This CDR3 contains 19 residues. This chain's CDR3 is CASSPSWGTGGRGNQPQHF. The DNA for the CDR3 is TGTGCCAGTAGTCCGAGCTGGGGGACAGGGGGTCGGGGCAATCAGCCCCAGCATTTT.

This clonotype came up many times. This chain connects TRBV9 to TRBJ2-5; TRBD1 matches 7 bases. CDR1 is SGDLS, CDR2 YYNGEE, per germline. V gave up 4 bases and J gave up 0 bases; unmatched junction bases: 3. The CDR3 runs to 14 residues. Here the CDR3 DNA reads TGTGCCAGCAGCAAGACAGGGCACCAAGAGACCCAGTACTTC. Protein product: CASSKTGHQETQYF. The full variable domain, with the rest looked up from reference TRBV9 and TRBJ2-5, is DSGVTQTPKHLITATGQRVTLRCSPRSGDLSVYWYQQSLDQGLQFLIQYYNGEERAKGNILERFSAQQFPDLHSELNLSSLELGDSALYFCASSKTGHQETQYFGPGTRLLVL.

This clonotype has ten or more counts. This chain connects TRBV20-1 to TRBJ1-6; D possibly corresponds to TRBD1 (6 bases). Germline V lookup: CDR1 DFQATT, CDR2 SNEGSKA (reference sequence). The CDR3 covers 16 residues. Trimming took off 6 bases at V and 7 bases at J, with 22 bases between the two ends. CDR3 protein: CSAPVGTPSKNSPLHF. The CDR3 DNA reads TGCAGTGCCCCAGTCGGGACACCTAGCAAGAATTCACCCCTCCACTTT.

This clonotype has a count of ten or more. The chain employs TRBV20-1 and TRBJ2-5; 7 bases agree with TRBD1. Germline lookup yields CDR1 DFQATT and CDR2 SNEGSKA (reference sequence). J was trimmed by 2 bases and V by 6 bases; bases with no gene match: 3. The CDR3 extends over 12 amino acids. In nucleotides, the CDR3 is TGCAGTGCCGGACAGGCGCAAGAGACCCAGTACTTC. It is translated as CSAGQAQETQYF.

Many counts were recorded for this clonotype. The chain carries TRBV12-3 or TRBV12-4 and TRBJ1-6, with a tentative D call TRBD1 (5 bases). Between the trimmed V and J ends, which lost 6 bases and 6 bases, there was a span of 15 bases. The CDR3 has 15 amino acids. CDR3 in amino acids: CASRGPGRINSPLHF. DNA of the CDR3: TGTGCCAGCAGGGGCCCGGGACGGATTAATTCACCCCTCCACTTT.

This clonotype has at least ten counts. The gene calls are TRBV5-1 and TRBJ2-3; D remains unclear. This CDR3 is 12 amino acids long. Germline V gene data show CDR1 as SGHRS and CDR2 as YFSETQ. V lost 4 bases, J lost 5 bases, and 8 bases lay in between. The CDR3 nucleotides are TGCGCCAGCAGCAGAACACGAGATACGCAGTATTTT. This gives the protein CASSRTRDTQYF.

This clonotype was detected only a few times. The chain is built from TRBV5-1 and TRBJ2-7; D may be TRBD1 (5 bases). Trimming shortened V by 6 bases and J by 1 base, and 11 bases separated the two germline ends. This CDR3 contains 13 residues. Germline CDR1 reads SGHRS; CDR2 reads YFSETQ. The CDR3 coding sequence is TGCGCCAGCACCCGGCCAGGGTCCTACGAGCAGTACTTC. Translating it yields CASTRPGSYEQYF.

This clonotype was seen repeatedly, ten times or more. This chain uses TRBV4-3 with TRBJ1-5; D perhaps matches TRBD1 (5 bases). V lost 0 bases, J lost 2 bases, and 14 bases lay in between. There are 17 residues in the CDR3. From germline, CDR1 is LGHNA and CDR2 YSLEER. CDR3 sequence reads: CASSQDIGGAGNQPQHF. As DNA, the CDR3 is TGCGCCAGCAGCCAAGATATCGGAGGGGCTGGCAATCAGCCCCAGCATTTT.

Ten or more counts support this clonotype. The rearrangement joins TRBV25-1 to TRBJ1-2; TRBD1 is a possible D gene (5 bases). The CDR3 runs 13 residues. The V gene's germline CDR1 is MGHDK and CDR2 SYGVNS. Trimming stripped 3 bases from V and 6 bases from J, with 11 bases between. This CDR3 reads CASSEGRLDGYTF. CDR3 in DNA: TGTGCCAGCAGTGAGGGGCGTTTAGATGGCTACACCTTC.

This clonotype has a count of ten or more. The chain has TRBV5-1 and TRBJ1-1, with TRBD1 matching over 9 bases. The CDR3 has 17 amino acids. The V gene end was trimmed by 0 bases and the J gene end by 0 bases; junction bases not matched to a gene: 6. In germline, CDR1 is SGHRS, CDR2 YFSETQ. This CDR3 reads CASSLVPGQGMNTEAFF. CDR3 nucleotides: TGCGCCAGCAGCTTGGTCCCGGGACAGGGAATGAACACTGAAGCTTTCTTT.

The chain joins TRBV7-2 to TRBJ2-5; 8 bases fit TRBD1. The CDR3 sequence is 15 residues long. Trimming at V came to 2 bases and at J to 7 bases, leaving 9 bases not matched to a gene. The germline V gene has CDR1 SGHTA and CDR2 FQGNSA. CDR3 DNA: TGTGCCAGCAGCTTAATCAGGGGGCAGGGAGGGACCCAGTACTTC. This encodes CASSLIRGQGGTQYF.

With regard to this clonotype: Relative to the germline gene, one junction end is altered; a read error may explain this. The chain combines TRBV5-1 with TRBJ1-3; D gene uncertain. The CDR3 runs to 15 residues. CDR1 and CDR2 from the germline V gene are SGHRS and YFSETQ. The CDR3 sequence: CTSSLEAVSGNTIYF. The CDR3 region has the DNA TGCACCAGCAGCTTGGAGGCGGTCTCTGGAAACACCATATATTTT.

This clonotype was detected many times. This chain connects TRBV7-9 to TRBJ2-7; 9 bases fit TRBD1. The CDR3 length is 17 residues. CDR1 is SEHNR and CDR2 is FQNEAQ in the germline V gene (reference sequence). The V segment lost 1 base and the J segment 3 bases; nucleotides outside the gene matches: 10. The CDR3 is CASSLGGIRDRVYEQYF. CDR3 bases: TGTGCCAGCAGCTTAGGAGGAATCCGGGACAGGGTCTACGAGCAGTACTTC.